This is a list of T cell receptor beta chains from one sample in a study of T cell changes during pregnancy in multiple sclerosis. Libraries were prepared by immunoSEQ multiplex PCR; TCRdb keeps only in-frame clonotypes and omits some of them. The sample has about 56,000 clones, 80% to 95% seen once. This material consisted of CD4+ T cells from peripheral blood mononuclear cells, taken in the third trimester of pregnancy. The receptors stem from a female donor with multiple sclerosis, enrolled in a pregnancy study. CDR3s include the opening cysteine and the closing phenylalanine or tryptophan. Fields, in order: J gene, clone size, V gene, D gene, CDR3 DNA, CDR3 protein. The D gene is left open where the match is weak. Expanded clones get a size class; other rows say once, few or many, or leave the size out.

j_call: TRBJ1-1
clone_size: .
v_call: TRBV7-2
d_call: TRBD1
cdr3_nt: TGTGCCAGCAGCTTAAGGACAGGGGGATCTGAAGCTTTCTTT
cdr3_aa: CASSLRTGGSEAFF

j_call: TRBJ1-1
clone_size: .
v_call: TRBV19
d_call: .
cdr3_nt: TGTGCCAGTAGCGAGACAGTGAACACTGAAGCTTTCTTT
cdr3_aa: CASSETVNTEAFF

j_call: TRBJ1-2
clone_size: .
v_call: TRBV7-9
d_call: TRBD1
cdr3_nt: TGTGCCAGCAGCTTTGGACAGGGAAACTATGGCTACACCTTC
cdr3_aa: CASSFGQGNYGYTF

j_call: TRBJ1-6
clone_size: .
v_call: TRBV19
d_call: .
cdr3_nt: TGTGCCAGTAGCAGGCGGAATGGGGCATCCTATAATTCACCCCTCCACTTT
cdr3_aa: CASSRRNGASYNSPLHF

j_call: TRBJ1-5
clone_size: .
v_call: TRBV27
d_call: .
cdr3_nt: TGTGCCAGCAGCCTAGGGGGGGGTACCAATCAGCCCCAGCATTTT
cdr3_aa: CASSLGGGTNQPQHF

j_call: TRBJ2-3
clone_size: once
v_call: TRBV5-1
d_call: .
cdr3_nt: TGCGCCAGCAGCAAGTTCGGCGGACTGAGCACAGATACGCAGTATTTT
cdr3_aa: CASSKFGGLSTDTQYF

j_call: TRBJ1-6
clone_size: .
v_call: TRBV11-2
d_call: .
cdr3_nt: TGTGCCAGCAGCTTAAGGGGGGGCGCAAATAATTCACCCCTCCACTTT
cdr3_aa: CASSLRGGANNSPLHF

j_call: TRBJ1-4
clone_size: once
v_call: TRBV5-1
d_call: TRBD1
cdr3_nt: TGCGCCAGCAGCCTCGGACAGGGTAGTGGTAATGAAAAACTGTTTTTT
cdr3_aa: CASSLGQGSGNEKLFF

j_call: TRBJ2-2
clone_size: .
v_call: TRBV5-1
d_call: TRBD1
cdr3_nt: TGCGCCAGCAGCCACGACAGGGTAGGCACCGGGGAGCTGTTTTTT
cdr3_aa: CASSHDRVGTGELFF

j_call: TRBJ1-1
clone_size: .
v_call: TRBV6-5
d_call: .
cdr3_nt: TGTGCCAGCAGTTGGGGGGGAATGGTCCCCCGTAGTGAAGCTTTCTTT
cdr3_aa: CASSWGGMVPRSEAFF

j_call: TRBJ1-2
clone_size: .
v_call: TRBV7-9
d_call: .
cdr3_nt: TGTGCCAGCAGCTTACGGTCTGAAGCTAACTATGGCTACACCTTC
cdr3_aa: CASSLRSEANYGYTF

j_call: TRBJ2-1
clone_size: .
v_call: TRBV15
d_call: .
cdr3_nt: TGTGCCACCAGCATGGGGGCCCTGTGGCAGTTCTTC
cdr3_aa: CATSMGALWQFF

j_call: TRBJ1-4
clone_size: .
v_call: TRBV2
d_call: .
cdr3_nt: TGTGCCAGTTTCCCACGAGGCTTATATGAAAAACTGTTTTTT
cdr3_aa: CASFPRGLYEKLFF

j_call: TRBJ2-1
clone_size: .
v_call: TRBV4-1
d_call: .
cdr3_nt: TGCGCCAGCAGCCAAGTAAACATCGTCTCCTACAATGAGCAGTTCTTC
cdr3_aa: CASSQVNIVSYNEQFF

j_call: TRBJ1-2
clone_size: .
v_call: TRBV2
d_call: .
cdr3_nt: TGTGCCAGCAGCGAACTACTTTTCTATGGCTACACCTTC
cdr3_aa: CASSELLFYGYTF

j_call: TRBJ1-2
clone_size: once
v_call: TRBV13
d_call: .
cdr3_nt: TGTGCCAGCAGCTTCCTTAACTATGGCTACACCTTC
cdr3_aa: CASSFLNYGYTF

j_call: TRBJ2-1
clone_size: .
v_call: TRBV6-4
d_call: TRBD2
cdr3_nt: TGTGCCAGCAGTGGTGGTAGCGGGTACAATGAGCAGTTCTTC
cdr3_aa: CASSGGSGYNEQFF

j_call: TRBJ2-3
clone_size: .
v_call: TRBV5-6
d_call: .
cdr3_nt: TGTGCCAGCAGCTTGGGACACACAGATACGCAGTATTTT
cdr3_aa: CASSLGHTDTQYF

j_call: TRBJ1-4
clone_size: .
v_call: TRBV6-1
d_call: TRBD1
cdr3_nt: TGTGCCAGCAGAAAGACAGGGACGGTCGATGAAAAACTGTTTTTT
cdr3_aa: CASRKTGTVDEKLFF

j_call: TRBJ2-1
clone_size: .
v_call: TRBV6-5
d_call: .
cdr3_nt: TGTGCCAGCAGGCCGAGGGCGGGGGCCGACAATGAGCAGTTCTTC
cdr3_aa: CASRPRAGADNEQFF

j_call: TRBJ1-2
clone_size: .
v_call: TRBV11-2
d_call: TRBD1
cdr3_nt: TGTGCCAGCAGCTTAGTCAAGGGGGCCCCTGGCTATGGCTACACCTTC
cdr3_aa: CASSLVKGAPGYGYTF

j_call: TRBJ2-1
clone_size: .
v_call: TRBV5-6
d_call: TRBD1
cdr3_nt: TGTGCCAGCAGCCACCGGGACAGGAGACCTCTAGGTAATGAGCAGTTCTTC
cdr3_aa: CASSHRDRRPLGNEQFF

j_call: TRBJ1-3
clone_size: .
v_call: TRBV29-1
d_call: .
cdr3_nt: TGCAGCGTGCAATCAGGGGCTGGAAACACCATATATTTT
cdr3_aa: CSVQSGAGNTIYF

j_call: TRBJ2-2
clone_size: once
v_call: TRBV7-2
d_call: TRBD2
cdr3_nt: TGTGCCAGCAGCACCTATCATTCCGGACTAGCGGGGGGCACGGAGCTGTTTTTT
cdr3_aa: CASSTYHSGLAGGTELFF

j_call: TRBJ2-3
clone_size: once
v_call: TRBV30
d_call: .
cdr3_nt: TGTGCCTGGAGTTCCTCTTATACGCAGTATTTT
cdr3_aa: CAWSSSYTQYF

j_call: TRBJ2-1
clone_size: .
v_call: TRBV19
d_call: TRBD2
cdr3_nt: TGTGCCAGTAGGGTTAGTGGGAGGGAACCCGTCTCCTACAATGAGCAGTTCTTC
cdr3_aa: CASRVSGREPVSYNEQFF

j_call: TRBJ2-3
clone_size: once
v_call: TRBV19
d_call: TRBD2
cdr3_nt: TGTGCCAGTACCGGGACTAGCGGGAGCACAGATACGCAGTATTTT
cdr3_aa: CASTGTSGSTDTQYF

j_call: TRBJ1-2
clone_size: .
v_call: TRBV6-5
d_call: .
cdr3_nt: TGTGCCAGCAGTTACTCCCTTCCACTTGGCTACACCTTC
cdr3_aa: CASSYSLPLGYTF

j_call: TRBJ1-2
clone_size: .
v_call: TRBV5-5
d_call: .
cdr3_nt: TGTGCCAGCAGCTTGGGGGGCGGGGGAAACTATGGCTACACCTTC
cdr3_aa: CASSLGGGGNYGYTF

j_call: TRBJ2-6
clone_size: .
v_call: TRBV7-8
d_call: .
cdr3_nt: TGTGCCAGCAGCTTACTGGCCGGAAGAGGACAGCGAGGGGCCAACGTCCTGACTTTC
cdr3_aa: CASSLLAGRGQRGANVLTF

j_call: TRBJ1-6
clone_size: .
v_call: TRBV7-9
d_call: TRBD1
cdr3_nt: TGTGCCAGCAGCTTACGGACAGGGAGTGCGGTGTCACCCCTCCACTTT
cdr3_aa: CASSLRTGSAVSPLHF

j_call: TRBJ2-3
clone_size: .
v_call: TRBV10-1
d_call: .
cdr3_nt: TGCGCCAGCAGCCCCAACACAGATACGCAGTATTTT
cdr3_aa: CASSPNTDTQYF

j_call: TRBJ1-6
clone_size: .
v_call: TRBV7-9
d_call: .
cdr3_nt: TGTGCCAGCAGCTTGGCCGGTGAGTGGAGGGGACCCCTCCACTTT
cdr3_aa: CASSLAGEWRGPLHF

j_call: TRBJ2-2
clone_size: .
v_call: TRBV2
d_call: TRBD2
cdr3_nt: TGTGCCAGCACTCTAGCGGGGAGGACCGGGGAGCTGTTTTTT
cdr3_aa: CASTLAGRTGELFF

j_call: TRBJ2-2
clone_size: .
v_call: TRBV6-1
d_call: .
cdr3_nt: TGTGCCAGCAGTGGGCAGGTCACCGGGGAGCTGTTTTTT
cdr3_aa: CASSGQVTGELFF

j_call: TRBJ2-3
clone_size: .
v_call: TRBV9
d_call: TRBD2
cdr3_nt: TGTGCCAGCAGCTCACGCCCACCGGGACTAGCTAACTATACGCAGTATTTT
cdr3_aa: CASSSRPPGLANYTQYF

j_call: TRBJ2-7
clone_size: .
v_call: TRBV6-5
d_call: .
cdr3_nt: TGTGCCAGCAGTGAGGACGGGAGCTCCTACGAGCAGTACTTC
cdr3_aa: CASSEDGSSYEQYF

j_call: TRBJ2-3
clone_size: .
v_call: TRBV29-1
d_call: .
cdr3_nt: TGCAGCGTTGTACGGACAGACACAGATACGCAGTATTTT
cdr3_aa: CSVVRTDTDTQYF

j_call: TRBJ1-2
clone_size: .
v_call: TRBV9
d_call: .
cdr3_nt: TGTGCCAGCAGTCGTGCGTCTTCTAACTATGGCTACACCTTC
cdr3_aa: CASSRASSNYGYTF

j_call: TRBJ2-3
clone_size: .
v_call: TRBV6-5
d_call: .
cdr3_nt: TGTGCCAGCAGACCTCGGCGCGCCAGCGCAGATACGCAGTATTTT
cdr3_aa: CASRPRRASADTQYF

j_call: TRBJ1-4
clone_size: .
v_call: TRBV19
d_call: .
cdr3_nt: TGTGCCAGTAGTACCGACGGGGCCGGGGGAGAAAAACTGTTTTTT
cdr3_aa: CASSTDGAGGEKLFF

j_call: TRBJ1-5
clone_size: .
v_call: TRBV19
d_call: TRBD1
cdr3_nt: TGTGCCAGTAGTACGGATGGACAGGGAGGCAATCAGCCCCAGCATTTT
cdr3_aa: CASSTDGQGGNQPQHF